This TCR beta chain stems from a study of T cell responses to AZD1222 COVID-19 vaccine. Study-level points and caveats: The CD4 TCRs associated with vaccination extended across spike and predominated at 160-218 and 743-854. Just 6 or 7 AZD1222 recipients were seropositive at baseline. After two AZD1222 doses, spike-specific TCR breadth and depth rose versus day 0. Nearly half of spike-specific TCRs reportedly target variant regions that are unmutated in the B.1.351 and B.1.1.7 variants.

Produced via immunoSEQ multiplex PCR; TCRdb's table is partial and in-frame only. The repertoire holds roughly 100,000 clones, approximately 90% seen once, with about 9% in the top ten. Regarding this clone: Its target is not known.

The germline gives CDR1 SEHNR, CDR2 FQNEAQ (reference sequence). The V segment lost 2 bases and the J segment 4 bases; nucleotides outside the gene matches: 3. The CDR3 runs to 14 residues. The sequencing here drew on peripheral blood, taken 28 days after the second AZD1222 dose. This sequence was found in an adult who received the AZD1222 COVID-19 vaccine. The chain carries TRBV7-9 and TRBJ2-3; 7 nucleotides line up with TRBD2. This CDR3 is CASSLPGGPDTQYF. In DNA form, the CDR3 reads TGTGCCAGCAGCTTACCGGGAGGTCCAGATACGCAGTATTTT. The whole variable domain, remainder taken from reference TRBV7-9 and TRBJ2-3, is DTGVSQNPRHKITKRGQNVTFRCDPISEHNRLYWYRQTLGQGPEFLTYFQNEAQLEKSRLLSDRFSAERPKGSFSTLEIQRTEQGDSAMYLCASSLPGGPDTQYFGPGTRLTVL.